These 6 T cell receptor beta chains were all obtained from the same sample, sequenced in a study of T-cell memory formation after mild COVID-19. TCRdb itself ran the 5' RACE reads through MiXCR, one entry per CDR3 protein. The sample lists roughly 400,000 distinct CDR3 sequences, 20% to 25% occurring once. Input material: PBMCs or a T cell subset sorted from them (not recorded which). The origin of the receptors is an adult woman who had mild COVID-19 (a few samples of this study predate the infection). Cell type and time point are not known.

In its sample, this clonotype was seen a few times. The chain recombines TRBV5-1 with TRBJ1-1; possible D gene TRBD1, 5 bases. Germline values: CDR1 SGHRS, CDR2 YFSETQ. V dropped 3 bases and J dropped 4 bases, with 16 bases sitting between them. This CDR3 contains 15 residues. CDR3 DNA: TGCGCCAGCAGCTGGGGTGATAAGGGGAGCACTGAAGCTTTCTTT. Translating it yields CASSWGDKGSTEAFF.

The chain carries TRBV11-2 and TRBJ2-1, with D perhaps matching TRBD2 (6 bases). Germline V CDR1 and CDR2: SGHAT, FQNNGV. V gave up 5 bases and J gave up 9 bases, with 20 bases separating them. This CDR3 contains 15 residues. In DNA, the CDR3 is TGTGCCAGCAGCCACTCTGGCATGGCGGGGCTTGAGCAGTTCTTC. Translating gives CASSHSGMAGLEQFF.

This sequence joins TRBV12-3 or TRBV12-4 and TRBJ2-5; 7 bases match TRBD2. The CDR3 totals 14 residues. The trim removed 7 bases at V and 1 base at J, leaving 6 bases unmatched. The chain's CDR3 is CASKELASQETQYF. CDR3 in DNA: TGTGCCAGCAAAGAACTAGCGAGCCAAGAGACCCAGTACTTC.

Of note for this clonotype: Germline and junction disagree at one end, which may indicate a read error. J is TRBJ2-2 and V is TRBV7-2; 9 bases align to TRBD2. Germline V gene lookup returns CDR1 SGHTA and CDR2 FQGNSA. CDR3 size: 15 residues. The CDR3 reads CGSSPLSGRAGELFF. The DNA for the CDR3 is TGTGGCAGCAGCCCCCTTAGCGGGAGAGCCGGGGAGCTGTTTTTT. The complete variable domain, with remaining parts taken from reference TRBV7-2 and TRBJ2-2, reads GAGVSQSPSNKVTEKGKDVELRCDPISGHTALYWYRQSLGQGLEFLIYFQGNSAPDKSGLPSDRFSAERTGGSVSTLTIQRTQQEDSAVYLCGSSPLSGRAGELFFGEGSRLTVL.

This clonotype was observed a handful of times. The chain uses TRBV29-1 and TRBJ2-3, with TRBD2 matching 9 bases. CDR3 length: 13 amino acids. CDR1 SQVTM and CDR2 ANQGSEA come from the germline V gene. V gave up 8 bases and J gave up 5 bases; unmatched junction bases: 8. The DNA for the CDR3 is TGCAGCATCAGCGGGGGGCCGGGAGATACGCAGTATTTT. This encodes CSISGGPGDTQYF.

V and J are TRBV27 and TRBJ2-5; D ambiguous. The V gene lost 2 bases and the J gene lost 5 bases, with 15 bases spanning the gap. The CDR3 has 15 amino acids. The germline gives CDR1 MNHEY, CDR2 SMNVEV (reference sequence). For the CDR3, the DNA is TGTGCCAGCAGTTTAAGTTGGGATTTCCTGGAGACCCAGTACTTC. It codes for CASSLSWDFLETQYF.